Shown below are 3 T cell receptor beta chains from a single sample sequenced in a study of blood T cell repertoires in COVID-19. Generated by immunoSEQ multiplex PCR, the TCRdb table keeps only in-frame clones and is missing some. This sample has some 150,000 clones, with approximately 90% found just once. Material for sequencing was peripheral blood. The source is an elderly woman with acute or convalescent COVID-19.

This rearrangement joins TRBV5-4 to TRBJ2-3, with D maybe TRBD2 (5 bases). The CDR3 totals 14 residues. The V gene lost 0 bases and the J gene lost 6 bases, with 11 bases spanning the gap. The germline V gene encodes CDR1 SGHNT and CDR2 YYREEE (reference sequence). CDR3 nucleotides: TGTGCCAGCAGCTTGGGATTGCGAGGGGATACGCAGTATTTT. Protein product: CASSLGLRGDTQYF.

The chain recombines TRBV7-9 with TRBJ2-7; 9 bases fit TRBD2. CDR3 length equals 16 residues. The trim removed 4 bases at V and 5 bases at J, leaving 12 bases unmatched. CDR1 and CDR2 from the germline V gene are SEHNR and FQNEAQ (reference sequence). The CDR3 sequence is CASSSRWGGGVNEQYF. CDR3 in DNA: TGTGCCAGCAGCTCCCGGTGGGGCGGGGGGGTGAACGAGCAGTACTTC.

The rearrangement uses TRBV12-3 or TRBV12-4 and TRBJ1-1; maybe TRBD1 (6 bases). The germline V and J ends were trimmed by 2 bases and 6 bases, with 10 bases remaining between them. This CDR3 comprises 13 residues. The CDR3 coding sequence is TGTGCCAGCAGTTTAACGGCAGGGGCTGAAGCTTTCTTT. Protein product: CASSLTAGAEAFF.